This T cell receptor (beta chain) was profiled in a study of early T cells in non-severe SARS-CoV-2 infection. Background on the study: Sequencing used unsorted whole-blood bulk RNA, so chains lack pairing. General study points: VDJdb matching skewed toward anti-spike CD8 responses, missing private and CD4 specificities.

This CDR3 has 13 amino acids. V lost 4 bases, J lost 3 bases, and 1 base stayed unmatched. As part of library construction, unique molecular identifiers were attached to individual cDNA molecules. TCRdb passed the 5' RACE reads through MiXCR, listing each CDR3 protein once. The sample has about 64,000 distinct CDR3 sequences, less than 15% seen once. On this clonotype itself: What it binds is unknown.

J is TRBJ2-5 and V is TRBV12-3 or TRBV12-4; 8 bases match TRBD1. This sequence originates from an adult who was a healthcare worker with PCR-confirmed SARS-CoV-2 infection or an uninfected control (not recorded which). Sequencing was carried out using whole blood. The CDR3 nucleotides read TGTGCCAGCAGTTCGGGACAGGAAGAGACCCAGTACTTC. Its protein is CASSSGQEETQYF.